Following are 10 T cell receptor beta chains from one sample sequenced in a study of blood T cell repertoires in COVID-19. TCRdb's table, derived via immunoSEQ multiplex PCR, lists solely in-frame clones and lacks some. The data contain roughly 570,000 clones, around 90% of them singletons. Sequencing was done on a sample of peripheral blood. These receptor sequences come from a woman aged 50 to 65 with COVID-19, enrolled during active disease.

The gene calls are TRBV7-9 and TRBJ2-1; 14 positions match TRBD2. With 3 bases clipped from V and 14 bases from J, the junction kept 6 bases outside the gene matches. CDR3 length: 14 amino acids. Germline V lookup: CDR1 SEHNR, CDR2 FQNEAQ (reference sequence). The CDR3, as DNA: TGTGCCAGCAGCTTTGGACTAGCGGGGGGAACCGAGTTCTTC. Its translation is CASSFGLAGGTEFF. Looking up the rest from reference TRBV7-9 and TRBJ2-1 gives the full variable domain: DTGVSQNPRHKITKRGQNVTFRCDPISEHNRLYWYRQTLGQGPEFLTYFQNEAQLEKSRLLSDRFSAERPKGSFSTLEIQRTEQGDSAMYLCASSFGLAGGTEFFGPGTRLTVL.

The chain carries TRBV9 and TRBJ2-2; no firm D call. The ends were cut back, 0 bases at V and 6 bases at J, with 6 bases in the middle. The CDR3 runs to 13 residues. Germline CDR1 SGDLS, CDR2 YYNGEE. As DNA, the CDR3 is TGTGCCAGCAGCGTAGACCTAGCCGGGGAGCTGTTTTTT. Translated, it gives CASSVDLAGELFF.

V is TRBV11-2 and J is TRBJ1-1, with 7 bases lining up with TRBD1. J lost 1 base, V lost 5 bases, and 7 bases had no gene match. The CDR3 has 15 amino acids. Germline V gene data show CDR1 as SGHAT and CDR2 as FQNNGV. Here the CDR3 DNA reads TGTGCCAGCAGCCCCTGGACAGGAGGGAACACTGAAGCTTTCTTT. Its translation is CASSPWTGGNTEAFF.

The rearrangement links TRBV5-1 to TRBJ2-2; D gene ambiguous. The V gene lost 1 base and the J gene lost 0 bases, with 7 bases spanning the gap. CDR1 and CDR2 from the germline V gene are SGHRS and YFSETQ. This CDR3 is built from 15 residues. Here the CDR3 reads CASSLTQTNTGELFF. CDR3 DNA sequence: TGCGCCAGCAGCTTGACACAGACGAACACCGGGGAGCTGTTTTTT.

V gene TRBV6-6 combines with J gene TRBJ1-1, with 9 nucleotides matching TRBD1. V was pared by 6 bases and J by 1 base, with 6 bases of the junction left unmatched. The CDR3 has 15 amino acids. Germline CDR1 is MNHNY and CDR2 is SVGAGI (reference sequence). The CDR3 DNA sequence: TGTGCCAGCAGGTCTGGACAGGGGAGGAACACTGAAGCTTTCTTT. This sequence encodes CASRSGQGRNTEAFF.

In this sample, this clone turned up once. The chain is built from TRBV5-6 and TRBJ2-7, with D hard to call. CDR1 is SGHDT and CDR2 is YYEEEE in the germline V gene. The V and J ends lost 3 bases and 3 bases respectively, with 10 bases between them. CDR3 size: 13 residues. CDR3 residues: CASSSTGLYEQYF. DNA for the CDR3: TGTGCCAGCAGCTCGACGGGTCTCTACGAGCAGTACTTC.

The chain combines TRBV7-6 with TRBJ2-5; D gene uncertain. Germline V CDR1 and CDR2: SGHVS, FNYEAQ. Deletions cut 4 bases from V and 2 bases from J, with 8 bases between. The CDR3 loop spans 13 amino acids. CDR3 loop: CASSSGVQETQYF. Written as DNA, the CDR3 is TGTGCCAGCAGCTCCGGAGTACAAGAGACCCAGTACTTC. Supplemented by reference TRBV7-6 and TRBJ2-5, the full variable domain reads GAGVSQSPRYKVTKRGQDVALRCDPISGHVSLYWYRQALGQGPEFLTYFNYEAQQDKSGLPNDRFSAERPEGSISTLTIQRTEQRDSAMYRCASSSGVQETQYFGPGTRLLVL.

In the case of this clone: Other nucleotide sequences in the sample specify the same CDR3. CDR3 loop: CASSLRTSGGDNEQFF. The CDR3 nucleotides read TGTGCCAGCAGCCTGCGGACTAGCGGGGGGGACAATGAGCAGTTCTTC. The rearrangement links TRBV9 to TRBJ2-1; 15 bases agree with TRBD2. Trimming cost V 4 bases and J 5 bases; bases outside gene matches: 4. CDR1 SGDLS and CDR2 YYNGEE come from the germline V gene. This CDR3 contains 16 residues.

V and J are TRBV6-6 and TRBJ1-2; D call uncertain. Trimming removed 2 bases from V and 5 bases from J, with 12 bases in between. The CDR3 is 14 amino acids. Germline-derived CDR1 and CDR2 are MNHNY and SVGAGI (reference sequence). The CDR3 nucleotides are TGTGCCAGCAGTTACAGCGGACCTGTATATGGCTACACCTTC. It codes for CASSYSGPVYGYTF.

The rearrangement joins TRBV27 to TRBJ1-5; D gene uncertain. Trimming left V 5 bases short and J 4 bases short, with 12 bases between. The CDR3 is 14 residues long. Germline lookup yields CDR1 MNHEY and CDR2 SMNVEV (reference sequence). CDR3 DNA sequence: TGTGCCAGCAGTCTATTCAATACAAATCAGCCCCAGCATTTT. It translates to CASSLFNTNQPQHF.